This T cell receptor beta chain comes out of a study of T cell changes during pregnancy in multiple sclerosis. Method: immunoSEQ multiplex PCR; TCRdb's copy keeps in-frame clones and lacks some. Here the sample spans 60,000 or so clones, around nine tenths being singletons. The CDR3 contains 11 residues. V lost 0 bases, J lost 6 bases, and 5 bases lay in between. In germline, CDR1 is SQVTM, CDR2 ANQGSEA. The TCR comes from a female donor with multiple sclerosis, enrolled in a pregnancy study. Material: peripheral blood, obtained before pregnancy. This chain uses TRBV29-1 with TRBJ1-2; D is unresolved. This CDR3 is CSVEETNGYTF. In nucleotides, the CDR3 is TGCAGCGTTGAAGAGACAAATGGCTACACCTTC.